The sequence of this T cell receptor beta chain was determined in a study of cytomegalovirus exposure and HLA in healthy donors. This PCR relied on a set of 60 Vbeta primers and 13 Jbeta primers. Authors' processing steps: Unique TCR beta chains numbered around 80 million in a later analysis, with about 9.9 million shared. Sequenced by immunoSEQ multiplex PCR; TCRdb stores in-frame clones only, minus some. V and J calls and clone size come straight from that table; D and trimming were deduced from the DNA. Here the sample spans hundreds of thousands of clones, 80% to 85% being singletons. All the people who gave samples were healthy bone marrow donors. Sequenced input: PBMCs. This TCR was recovered from a boy younger than 10 in good health and CMV-seronegative.

As DNA, the CDR3 is TGCGCCAGCAGCCCGGACAGGGAAGGTGAAAAACTGTTTTTT. This codes for CASSPDREGEKLFF. The chain couples TRBV5-1 to TRBJ1-4, with TRBD1 matching over 8 bases. V trimming: 4 bases; J trimming: 7 bases; junction bases outside the gene matches: 6. The germline gives CDR1 SGHRS, CDR2 YFSETQ. CDR3 length: 14 residues.